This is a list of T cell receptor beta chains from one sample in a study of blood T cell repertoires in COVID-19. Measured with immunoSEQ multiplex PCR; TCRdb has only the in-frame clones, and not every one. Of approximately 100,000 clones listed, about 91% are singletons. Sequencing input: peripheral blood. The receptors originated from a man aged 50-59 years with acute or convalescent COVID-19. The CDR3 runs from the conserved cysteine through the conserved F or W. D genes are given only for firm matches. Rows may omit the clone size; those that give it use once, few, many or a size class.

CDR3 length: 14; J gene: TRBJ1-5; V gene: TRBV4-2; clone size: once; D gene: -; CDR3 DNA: TGTGCCAGCAGCCAAGGTTTTGAGGTGGAGCCCCAGCATTTT; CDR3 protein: CASSQGFEVEPQHF
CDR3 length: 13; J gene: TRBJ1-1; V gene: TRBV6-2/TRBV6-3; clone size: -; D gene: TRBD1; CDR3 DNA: TGTGCCAGCAGTGACAGGGGGAACACTGAAGCTTTCTTT; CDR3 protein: CASSDRGNTEAFF
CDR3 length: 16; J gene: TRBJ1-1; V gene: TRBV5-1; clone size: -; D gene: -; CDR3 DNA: TGCGCCAGCACCCGCCAGGGTCAGGACCTGAACACTGAAGCTTTCTTT; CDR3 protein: CASTRQGQDLNTEAFF
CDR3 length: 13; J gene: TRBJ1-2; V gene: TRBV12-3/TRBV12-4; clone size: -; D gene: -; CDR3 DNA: TGTGCCAGCAGTTTGGGAGGCGGCGGGGGCTACACCTTC; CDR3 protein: CASSLGGGGGYTF
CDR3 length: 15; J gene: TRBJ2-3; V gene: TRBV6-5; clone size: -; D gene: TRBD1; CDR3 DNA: TGTGCCAGCAGTCCCCTTGGGACAGGGAGGGGTACGCAGTATTTT; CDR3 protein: CASSPLGTGRGTQYF
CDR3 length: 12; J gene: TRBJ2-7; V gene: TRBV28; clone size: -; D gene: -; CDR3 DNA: TGTGCCAGCAGTTTAAGGAGGTTCGAGCAGTACTTC; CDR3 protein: CASSLRRFEQYF
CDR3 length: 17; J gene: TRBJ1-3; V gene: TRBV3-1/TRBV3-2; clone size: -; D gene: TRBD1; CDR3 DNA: TGTGCCAGCAGCATCCTACCACAGGGGGCGAGGGGAAACACCATATATTTT; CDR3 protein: CASSILPQGARGNTIYF
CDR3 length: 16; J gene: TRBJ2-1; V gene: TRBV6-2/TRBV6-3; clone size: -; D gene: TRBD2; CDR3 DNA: TGTGCCAGCAGTCCCCCGGCTAGCGGGGGGGTCGGAGAGCAGTTCTTC; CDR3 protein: CASSPPASGGVGEQFF
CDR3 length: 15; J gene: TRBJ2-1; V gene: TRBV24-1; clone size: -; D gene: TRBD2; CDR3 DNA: TGTGCCACCAGTGACCTAGCGGGGCTGAACAATGAGCAGTTCTTC; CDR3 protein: CATSDLAGLNNEQFF
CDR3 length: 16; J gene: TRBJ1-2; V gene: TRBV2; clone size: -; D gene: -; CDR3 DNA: TGTGCCAGCAGTGGGGCTATTCGGACTCCTCTGTATGGCTACACCTTC; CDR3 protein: CASSGAIRTPLYGYTF
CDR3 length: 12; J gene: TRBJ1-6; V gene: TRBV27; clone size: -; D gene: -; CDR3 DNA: TGTGCCAGCAGTTTCCTCAATTCACCCCTCCACTTT; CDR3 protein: CASSFLNSPLHF
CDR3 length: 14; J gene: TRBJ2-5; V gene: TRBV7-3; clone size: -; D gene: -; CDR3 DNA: TGTGCCAGCAGCAGGGGAGGTCCGGGGGAGACCCAGTACTTC; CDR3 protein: CASSRGGPGETQYF
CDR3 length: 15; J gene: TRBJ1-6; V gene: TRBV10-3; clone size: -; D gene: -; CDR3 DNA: TGTGCCACACGGGAGGGTGACGTGAATAATTCACCCCTCCACTTT; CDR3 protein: CATREGDVNNSPLHF
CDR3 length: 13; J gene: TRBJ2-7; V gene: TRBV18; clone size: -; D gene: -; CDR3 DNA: TGTGCCAGCTCACCAATTCAGGGTGGTGAGCAGTACTTC; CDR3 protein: CASSPIQGGEQYF
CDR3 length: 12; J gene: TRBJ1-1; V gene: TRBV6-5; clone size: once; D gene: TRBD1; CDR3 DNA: TGTGCCAGCCTACAGGGGATCACTGAAGCTTTCTTT; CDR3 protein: CASLQGITEAFF
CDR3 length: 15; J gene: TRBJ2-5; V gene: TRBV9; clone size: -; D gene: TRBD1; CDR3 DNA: TGTGCCAGCAGCGCGAAGACAGGGATGTTAGAGACCCAGTACTTC; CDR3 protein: CASSAKTGMLETQYF
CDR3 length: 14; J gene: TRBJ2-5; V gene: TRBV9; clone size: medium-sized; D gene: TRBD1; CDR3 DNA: TGTGCCAGCAGCGTAGAGGGGGCCGTGGAGACCCAGTACTTC; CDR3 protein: CASSVEGAVETQYF
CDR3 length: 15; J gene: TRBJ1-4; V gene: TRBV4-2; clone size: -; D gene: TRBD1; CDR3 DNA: TGTGCCAGCAGCCAATCCGGGACAGATAATGAAAAACTGTTTTTT; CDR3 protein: CASSQSGTDNEKLFF
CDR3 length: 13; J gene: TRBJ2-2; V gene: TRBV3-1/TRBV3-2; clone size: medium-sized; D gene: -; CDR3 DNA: TGTGCCAGCAGCTATGACAGTACCGGGGAGCTGTTTTTT; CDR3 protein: CASSYDSTGELFF
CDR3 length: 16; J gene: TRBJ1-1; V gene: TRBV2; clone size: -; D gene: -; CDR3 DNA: TGTGCCAGCAGTGAGGAGGGAAGTCTTAGGGGCACTGAAGCTTTCTTT; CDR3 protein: CASSEEGSLRGTEAFF
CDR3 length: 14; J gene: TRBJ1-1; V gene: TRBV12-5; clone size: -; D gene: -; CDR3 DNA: TGTGCTAGTGGCTACAGGGCGAGGAGAACTGAAGCTTTCTTT; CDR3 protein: CASGYRARRTEAFF
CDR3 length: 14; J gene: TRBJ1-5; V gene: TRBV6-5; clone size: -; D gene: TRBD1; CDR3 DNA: TGTGCCAGCACGAGACAGGGCAGCAATCAGCCCCAGCATTTT; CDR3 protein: CASTRQGSNQPQHF
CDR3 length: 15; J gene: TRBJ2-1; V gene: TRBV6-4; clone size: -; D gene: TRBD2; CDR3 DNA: TGTGCCAGCAGCCGGGGGGACTACGGTTACAATGAGCAGTTCTTC; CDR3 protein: CASSRGDYGYNEQFF
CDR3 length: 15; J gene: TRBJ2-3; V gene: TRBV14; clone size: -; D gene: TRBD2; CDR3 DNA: TGTGCCAGCAGCCAAGACCTAGCGGGGGCAGATACGCAGTATTTT; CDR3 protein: CASSQDLAGADTQYF
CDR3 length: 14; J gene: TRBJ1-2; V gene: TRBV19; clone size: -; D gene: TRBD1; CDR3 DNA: TGTGCCAGTAATTTGGGTTCGGGACAGGGCCAGGGCACCTTC; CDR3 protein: CASNLGSGQGQGTF
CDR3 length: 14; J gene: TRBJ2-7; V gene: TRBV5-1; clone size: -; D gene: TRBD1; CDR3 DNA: TGCGCCAGCAGCTCCCTCAGGGGGCTCTACGAGCAGTACTTC; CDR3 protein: CASSSLRGLYEQYF
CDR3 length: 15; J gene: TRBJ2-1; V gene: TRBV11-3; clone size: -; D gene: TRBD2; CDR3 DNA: TGTGCCAGCAGATTCGGGACTAGCGATTACAATGAGCAGTTCTTC; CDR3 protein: CASRFGTSDYNEQFF
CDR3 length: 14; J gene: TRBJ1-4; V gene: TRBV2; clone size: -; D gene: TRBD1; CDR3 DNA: TGTGCCAGCGAACTAGGACAGGGTCTAGCAAAACTGTTTTTT; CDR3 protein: CASELGQGLAKLFF
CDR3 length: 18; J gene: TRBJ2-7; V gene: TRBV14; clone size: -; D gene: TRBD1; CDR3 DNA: TGTGCCAGCAGCCAAGCAGGGACAGATACCCGATCTCCCTACGAGCAGTACTTC; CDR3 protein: CASSQAGTDTRSPYEQYF
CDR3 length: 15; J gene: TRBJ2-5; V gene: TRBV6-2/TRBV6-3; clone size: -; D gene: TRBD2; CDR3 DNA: TGTGCCAGCAGTTACGGCGGGGGGGTACAAGAGACCCAGTACTTC; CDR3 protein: CASSYGGGVQETQYF
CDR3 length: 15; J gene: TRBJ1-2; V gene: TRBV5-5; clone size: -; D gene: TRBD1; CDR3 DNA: TGTGCCAGCAGCTTGGTAGACAGGGGACGGTATGGCTACACCTTC; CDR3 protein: CASSLVDRGRYGYTF
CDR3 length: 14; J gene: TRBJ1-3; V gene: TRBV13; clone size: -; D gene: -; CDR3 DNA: TGTGCCAGCAGCTTAAGGGAGCTGTTGAACACCATATATTTT; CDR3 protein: CASSLRELLNTIYF
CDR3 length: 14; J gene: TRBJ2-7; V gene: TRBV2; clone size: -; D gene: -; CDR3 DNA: TGTGCCAGCAGTGGAGGCAGGGGAGCCCACGAGCAGTACTTC; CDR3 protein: CASSGGRGAHEQYF
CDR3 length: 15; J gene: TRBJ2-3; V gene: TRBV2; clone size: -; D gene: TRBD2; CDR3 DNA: TGTGCCAGCACTCTAAGCGGGGGGCACACAGATACGCAGTATTTT; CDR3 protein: CASTLSGGHTDTQYF
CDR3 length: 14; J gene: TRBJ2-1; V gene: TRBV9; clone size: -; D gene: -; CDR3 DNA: TGTGCCAGCACGATCTCGGGATCGGGCAATGAGCAGTTCTTC; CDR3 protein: CASTISGSGNEQFF
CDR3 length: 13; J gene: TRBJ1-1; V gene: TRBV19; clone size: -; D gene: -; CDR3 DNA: TGTGCCAGTAGTATTGCGGCGAGTACTGAAGCTTTCTTT; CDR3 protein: CASSIAASTEAFF
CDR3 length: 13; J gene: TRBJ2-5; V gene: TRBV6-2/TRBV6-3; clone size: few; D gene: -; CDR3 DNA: TGTGCCAGCAGTTACAGAGCAGGAGAGACCCAGTACTTC; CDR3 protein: CASSYRAGETQYF
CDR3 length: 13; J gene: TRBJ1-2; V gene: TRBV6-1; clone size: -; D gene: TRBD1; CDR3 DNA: TGTGCCAGCAGTGAACAGGGGGGCTATGGCTACACCTTC; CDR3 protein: CASSEQGGYGYTF
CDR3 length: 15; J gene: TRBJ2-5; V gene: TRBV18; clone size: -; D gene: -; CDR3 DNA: TGTGCCAGCTCACCTGGGGGCCTCTTGCCGGAGACCCAGTACTTC; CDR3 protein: CASSPGGLLPETQYF
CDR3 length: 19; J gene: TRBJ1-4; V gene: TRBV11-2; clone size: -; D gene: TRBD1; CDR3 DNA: TGTGCCAGCAGCTCTACTCCGGGACAGGATTGGAGGGGTAATGAAAAACTGTTTTTT; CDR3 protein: CASSSTPGQDWRGNEKLFF
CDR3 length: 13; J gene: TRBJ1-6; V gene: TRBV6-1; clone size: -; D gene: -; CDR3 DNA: TGTGCCAGCAGTGAAGGTCCGAGTTCACCCCTCCACTTT; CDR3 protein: CASSEGPSSPLHF
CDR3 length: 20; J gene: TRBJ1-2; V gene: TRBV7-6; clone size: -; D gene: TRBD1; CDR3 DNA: TGTGCCAGCAGCTCCAATCCCAGGACAGGACAAAAGGGTGAGGGCTATGGCTACACCTTC; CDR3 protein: CASSSNPRTGQKGEGYGYTF
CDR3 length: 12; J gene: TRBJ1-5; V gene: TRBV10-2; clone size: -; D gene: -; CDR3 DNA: TGCGCCAGCAGTGAGACAGGGACGCCCCAGCATTTT; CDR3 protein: CASSETGTPQHF
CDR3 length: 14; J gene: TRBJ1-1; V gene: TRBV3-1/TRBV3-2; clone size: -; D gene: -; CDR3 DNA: TGTGCCAGCAGCCTCCGGGGCGGGGGCACTGAAGCTTTCTTT; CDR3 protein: CASSLRGGGTEAFF
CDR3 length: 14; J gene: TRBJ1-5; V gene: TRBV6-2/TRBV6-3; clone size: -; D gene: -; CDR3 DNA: TGTGCCAGCAGTTACGGCGCCCGGGGTCAGCCCCAGCATTTT; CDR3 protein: CASSYGARGQPQHF
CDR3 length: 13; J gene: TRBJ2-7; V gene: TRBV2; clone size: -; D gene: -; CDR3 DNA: TGTGCCAGCAGTCTCCTCAGAAACGACGAGCAGTACTTC; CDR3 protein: CASSLLRNDEQYF
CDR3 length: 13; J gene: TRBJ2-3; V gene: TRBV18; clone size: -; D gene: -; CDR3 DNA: TGTGCCAGCTCACTTACTAGCACAGATACGCAGTATTTT; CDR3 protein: CASSLTSTDTQYF
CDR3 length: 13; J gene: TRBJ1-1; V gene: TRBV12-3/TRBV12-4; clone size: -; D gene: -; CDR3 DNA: TGTGCCAGCAGCCATTCAGGGGTAACTGAAGCTTTCTTT; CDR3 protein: CASSHSGVTEAFF
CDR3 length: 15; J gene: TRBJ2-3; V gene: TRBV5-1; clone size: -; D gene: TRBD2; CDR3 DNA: TGCGCCAGCAGCACGGGACTAGTTAGCACAGATACGCAGTATTTT; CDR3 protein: CASSTGLVSTDTQYF
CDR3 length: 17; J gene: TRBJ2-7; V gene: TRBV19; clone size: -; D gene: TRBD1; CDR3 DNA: TGTGCCAGTAGTATAGGACAGGGCCTTGGTCTCGTGGACGAGCAGTACTTC; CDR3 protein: CASSIGQGLGLVDEQYF